Listed below are T cell receptor beta chains from one sample, sequenced in a study of cytomegalovirus exposure and HLA in healthy donors. TCRdb's copy holds only in-frame clones and misses some; the assay was immunoSEQ multiplex PCR. The table includes about 160,000 clones, about four fifths detected once. Material: PBMCs. Receptors originate from a man in his fifties or sixties in good health and CMV-seropositive. Each CDR3 is given with its conserved first and last residue.

V | length | CDR3
TRBV29-1 | 14 | CSVLTGGADQPQHF
TRBV28 | 14 | CASGYRDRRVGAFF
TRBV7-9 | 16 | CASSLVTGGPGDTQYF
TRBV6-4 | 14 | CASRRQPDTGELFF
TRBV6-1 | 15 | CASSLDRALSREQYF
TRBV2 | 16 | CASSEGLVAGVNEQFF
TRBV15 | 16 | CATSRLAGGPTETQYF
TRBV2 | 15 | CASSATGTGYSPLHF
TRBV5-1 | 14 | CASSFSGSTDTQYF
TRBV5-4 | 15 | CASSPGARDYNEQFF
TRBV7-9 | 13 | CASTDFQGNEQYF
TRBV18 | 17 | CASPGPSGVLDTGELFF
TRBV6-5 | 15 | CAMTRGGECQETQYF
TRBV18 | 13 | CASSPNRDTEAFF
TRBV13 | 14 | CASSLGQGTYEQYF
TRBV7-2 | 13 | CASSSAIRGGYTF
TRBV5-4 | 12 | CASSPGSYGYTF
TRBV7-9 | 16 | CASSLGHRGSTDTQYF
TRBV10-3 | 12 | CAISESRTGVFF
TRBV7-9 | 15 | CSSSLRDSAFMALHF
TRBV5-1 | 15 | CASSQRDRGNTEAFF
TRBV28 | 18 | CASSSRTGETWGGEKLFF
TRBV7-9 | 14 | CSSSHIGGNSPLHF
TRBV6-1 | 14 | CASSRTAGDRPQHF
TRBV6-6 | 15 | CASSYDGGNSYGYTF
TRBV27 | 14 | CATMGTGPRYGYTF
TRBV18 | 13 | CASSPGRDTEAFF
TRBV5-5 | 15 | CASSRRTGRYNEQFF
TRBV6-5 | 14 | CASRRLAGTYEQYF
TRBV19 | 16 | CASSNRGLRTNEKLFF
TRBV27 | 14 | CASSLAPRGYEQYF
TRBV7-2 | 17 | CASSPLVARGIADTQYF
TRBV6-5 | 13 | CASSYSIDNEQFF
TRBV7-7 | 16 | CASSPLAGGNTGELFF
TRBV7-8 | 18 | CASSLVPGTPSGANVLTF
TRBV5-1 | 17 | CASSLGQGNPGANVLTF
TRBV10-3 | 15 | CAIQRAGGSYNEQFF
TRBV5-1 | 15 | CASSLEGVLNTEAFF
TRBV28 | 16 | CASRRIRQGGNNEQFF
TRBV5-1 | 16 | CASSRGLAGASHEQYF
TRBV5-1 | 14 | CASSHGQEIYEQYF
TRBV19 | 15 | CASSRQLAGHYEQYF
TRBV7-9 | 16 | CSSSVPDRGLNGELFF
TRBV19 | 14 | CASSSGRAGGTQYF
TRBV5-6 | 12 | CASSLVAGGPHF
TRBV7-9 | 14 | CASSLPAAGNEQFF
TRBV5-1 | 14 | CASSGGQLNTEAFF
TRBV7-6 | 17 | CASSSWTSGYSTDTQYF
TRBV4-1 | 18 | CASSQEGTIAGESYEQYF
TRBV6-4 | 15 | CASSIAGASTDTQYF
TRBV27 | 14 | CASSLWAGGGEQYF
TRBV6-1 | 15 | CASRVTGVDNQPQHF
TRBV7-9 | 15 | CASSLGQGSTGELFF
TRBV5-1 | 19 | CASSLDRMRAQLAKNIQYF
TRBV28 | 14 | CASSLAGGPTEQYF
TRBV7-9 | 17 | CSSSSTPSGTHEYEQYF